The rows below give T cell receptor beta chains drawn from one sample of a study of cytomegalovirus exposure and HLA in healthy donors. Sequencing used immunoSEQ multiplex PCR; TCRdb keeps in-frame clones, though not all of them. The sample holds 100,000 or so clones, more than 85% seen once. Sequencing was carried out using PBMCs. All receptors come from a woman aged 18-35 years in good health and CMV-seropositive. CDR3s include the opening cysteine and the closing phenylalanine or tryptophan. Fields, in order: V gene, clone size, J gene, D gene, CDR3 protein, CDR3 DNA. The D gene is left open where the match is weak. Clone size is given for some rows only: seen once, a few or many times, or a class if the clone is expanded.

TRBV2	NA	TRBJ2-3	NA	CATVRGSDTQYF	TGTGCCACCGTACGGGGTTCAGATACGCAGTATTTT
TRBV19	NA	TRBJ1-5	TRBD1	CASTPGQGPISNQPQHF	TGTGCCAGTACACCGGGACAGGGTCCCATAAGCAATCAGCCCCAGCATTTT
TRBV4-1	NA	TRBJ1-5	NA	CASSPGQGSNQPQHF	TGCGCCAGCAGCCCGGGCCAGGGGAGCAATCAGCCCCAGCATTTT
TRBV4-2	few	TRBJ2-2	NA	CASSQGPGGRANGELFF	TGTGCCAGCAGCCAAGGCCCGGGGGGCAGGGCGAACGGGGAGCTGTTTTTT
TRBV5-1	NA	TRBJ1-1	TRBD1	CASSFTGGMNTEAFF	TGCGCCAGCAGCTTCACAGGGGGGATGAACACTGAAGCTTTCTTT
TRBV12-5	NA	TRBJ2-7	NA	CASGLVLHPRGGWDYEQYF	TGTGCTAGTGGTTTGGTACTTCACCCTCGCGGGGGCTGGGACTACGAGCAGTACTTC
TRBV4-1	NA	TRBJ1-2	NA	CASSPRTGNYGYTF	TGCGCCAGCAGCCCTCGGACGGGAAACTATGGCTACACCTTC
TRBV2	NA	TRBJ2-7	NA	CASSRTAYEQYF	TGTGCCAGCAGTCGGACAGCCTACGAGCAGTACTTC
TRBV7-9	NA	TRBJ2-4	NA	CASSPINIQYF	TGTGCCAGCAGCCCCATCAACATTCAGTACTTC
TRBV7-6	NA	TRBJ2-2	NA	CASRTIKGELFF	TGTGCCAGCAGGACAATCAAAGGGGAGCTGTTTTTT
TRBV4-1	NA	TRBJ1-3	NA	CASSQVRGVGGNTIYF	TGCGCCAGCAGCCAAGTTCGGGGAGTAGGTGGAAACACCATATATTTT
TRBV14	NA	TRBJ2-6	NA	CASSQGQSGANVLTF	TGTGCCAGCAGCCAAGGACAGTCTGGGGCCAACGTCCTGACTTTC
TRBV2	few	TRBJ2-7	NA	CASTRGLEQYF	TGTGCCAGCACTAGAGGACTCGAGCAGTACTTC
TRBV18	NA	TRBJ1-2	NA	CASSPPNGEWGYTF	TGTGCCAGCTCACCTCCCAATGGGGAGTGGGGCTACACCTTC
TRBV7-8	NA	TRBJ2-5	NA	CASSSTGRWETQYF	TGTGCCAGCAGCTCCACAGGGAGATGGGAGACCCAGTACTTC
TRBV28	NA	TRBJ2-7	NA	CASRTIGTSSYEQYF	TGTGCCAGCAGGACGATCGGGACATCATCCTACGAGCAGTACTTC
TRBV7-3	few	TRBJ2-1	TRBD1	CASSLHRGQGEQFF	TGTGCCAGCAGCTTACACAGGGGGCAGGGTGAGCAGTTCTTC
TRBV5-1	few	TRBJ2-1	TRBD1	CASRSGQGIYNEQFF	TGCGCCAGCCGGAGTGGACAGGGTATCTACAATGAGCAGTTCTTC
TRBV29-1	NA	TRBJ2-5	NA	CSGAARDSQETQYF	TGCAGCGGGGCGGCCCGAGACAGCCAAGAGACCCAGTACTTC
TRBV4-2	NA	TRBJ2-3	NA	CASSQELEGADTQYF	TGTGCCAGCAGCCAAGAATTAGAGGGGGCAGATACGCAGTATTTT
TRBV7-9	NA	TRBJ1-2	NA	CASRMTGLGGYTF	TGTGCCAGCAGGATGACAGGTCTAGGCGGCTACACCTTC
TRBV9	NA	TRBJ2-4	NA	CASSVEQGNIQYF	TGTGCCAGCAGCGTAGAGCAGGGAAACATTCAGTACTTC
TRBV27	NA	TRBJ2-2	NA	CASSPEGFTGELFF	TGTGCCAGCAGTCCGGAGGGATTCACCGGGGAGCTGTTTTTT
TRBV27	NA	TRBJ2-7	NA	CASSSYGTTYEQYF	TGTGCCAGCAGTTCCTACGGGACAACCTACGAGCAGTACTTC